The 14 T cell receptor beta chains presented below share a single source sample, sequenced in a study of T cell repertoires in cytomegalovirus infection. TCRdb reanalysed the reads using MiXCR and keeps one entry per CDR3 protein. The sample has more than 150,000 distinct CDR3 sequences, roughly a fifth seen once. The sequencing input was PBMCs. All receptors derive from a human donor in good health (CMV status not recorded). Some clones in this sample may be carry-over from other donors' samples.

This clonotype was seen a handful of times. The chain has TRBV12-3 or TRBV12-4 and TRBJ2-1, with D uncertain. This CDR3 has 14 residues. V lost 5 bases, J lost 6 bases, and 14 bases lay in between. This CDR3 reads CASSHPGPTNEQFF. For the CDR3, the DNA is TGTGCCAGCAGTCACCCAGGACCTACCAATGAGCAGTTCTTC.

The chain combines TRBV20-1 with TRBJ2-5; D remains unclear. Germline loops: CDR1 DFQATT, CDR2 SNEGSKA (reference sequence). CDR3 size: 14 residues. The V end was cut by 5 bases, the J end by 1 base, with 14 bases between. CDR3 residues: CSAPDEFGQETQYF. CDR3 nucleotides: TGCAGTGCTCCCGACGAATTCGGCCAAGAGACCCAGTACTTC.

This clonotype was seen at least ten times. The V gene is TRBV7-2, the J gene TRBJ1-2; 7 bases align to TRBD1. After removal of 1 base from V and 8 bases from J, the junction contained 16 bases not matched to a gene. The germline CDR1 and CDR2 sequences are SGHTA and FQGNSA. The CDR3 totals 17 residues. Here the CDR3 reads CASSLDPLYPDRDGYTF. CDR3 sequence (DNA): TGTGCCAGCAGCTTAGATCCGCTCTACCCCGACAGGGACGGCTACACCTTC.

The chain recombines TRBV19 with TRBJ1-2; tentative D call: TRBD1 (5 bases). The germline V gene has CDR1 LNHDA and CDR2 SQIVND (reference sequence). The length of the CDR3 is 15 residues. Trimming cost V 6 bases and J 0 bases, with 14 bases left between them. The DNA for the CDR3 is TGTGCCAGTAGGGCCAATACAGGAACTAACTATGGCTACACCTTC. Its translation is CASRANTGTNYGYTF.

The chain has TRBV5-5 and TRBJ1-1; perhaps TRBD1 as D (6 bases). V lost 1 base to trimming and J lost 4 bases, with 11 bases between them. The CDR3 loop spans 14 amino acids. Germline CDR1 and CDR2: SGHKS and YYEKEE (reference sequence). The CDR3 nucleotides are TGTGCCAGCAGCTTGTGGGGGGCGGGCACTGAAGCTTTCTTT. The encoded protein is CASSLWGAGTEAFF.

The rearrangement uses TRBV7-8 and TRBJ2-7; maybe TRBD1 (6 bases). Looked up from germline, CDR1 is SGHVS and CDR2 is FQNEAQ. Trimming left V 0 bases short and J 6 bases short, with 18 bases between. The CDR3 loop spans 16 amino acids. This CDR3 is CASSLAQGRSLGEQYF. CDR3 coding DNA: TGTGCCAGCAGCTTAGCACAGGGAAGAAGTTTAGGCGAGCAGTACTTC.

This clonotype was seen only a few times. V usage is TRBV28 and J usage is TRBJ2-5; D remains ambiguous. V dropped 2 bases and J dropped 5 bases, with 12 bases sitting between them. CDR3 length: 14 residues. Germline CDR1 and CDR2: MDHEN and SYDVKM. CDR3 region: CASSLGSLWETQYF. The CDR3, as DNA: TGTGCCAGCAGTTTAGGGTCCTTGTGGGAGACCCAGTACTTC.

The J gene is TRBJ2-1, the V gene TRBV6-1; D may correspond to TRBD1 or TRBD2 (6 bases each). V was clipped by 2 bases and J by 9 bases, with 20 bases between them. The CDR3 is 16 amino acids. Germline-derived CDR1 and CDR2 are MNHNS and SASEGT. CDR3 DNA sequence: TGTGCCAGCAGTGAATACCTGGAGGGGCACAGGGCTGAGCAGTTCTTC. Translating it yields CASSEYLEGHRAEQFF.

This clonotype was counted ten times or more. The chain links TRBV7-9 to TRBJ1-3; 10 positions match TRBD1. Losses at the gene ends were 5 bases for V and 6 bases for J; bases not matched to a gene: 13. Germline V lookup: CDR1 SEHNR, CDR2 FQNEAQ (reference sequence). This CDR3 has 17 amino acids. The CDR3 coding sequence is TGTGCCAGCAGCGTGTACCGGGACAGGGGATTCCAAAACACCATATATTTT. It specifies CASSVYRDRGFQNTIYF.

This clonotype was seen only a few times. The chain recombines TRBV28 with TRBJ1-5; D is possibly TRBD1 (6 bases). CDR1 is MDHEN, CDR2 SYDVKM, per germline. V lost 6 bases and J lost 8, with 14 bases in between. The CDR3 sequence is 13 residues long. The chain's CDR3 is CASRGHPSEPQHF. The CDR3 DNA follows: TGTGCCAGCAGGGGACACCCATCGGAGCCCCAGCATTTT.

The table lists this clonotype with a few counts. The DNA of the CDR3 is TGTGCCAGCAGCTTCTCCGGGACTAGCGGGGGTCAAGAGACCCAGTACTTC. Translated: CASSFSGTSGGQETQYF. This sequence joins TRBV7-3 and TRBJ2-5; 14 nucleotides match TRBD2. Trimming at V came to 3 bases and at J to 2 bases, leaving 5 bases not matched to a gene. Per the germline V gene, CDR1 is SGHTA and CDR2 is FQGTGA. CDR3 length: 17 amino acids. The full variable domain, rest sourced from reference TRBV7-3 and TRBJ2-5, is GAGVSQTPSNKVTEKGKYVELRCDPISGHTALYWYRQSLGQGPEFLIYFQGTGAADDSGLPNDRFFAVRPEGSVSTLKIQRTERGDSAVYLCASSFSGTSGGQETQYFGPGTRLLVL.

The chain uses TRBV7-9 and TRBJ2-7; no clear D gene. V was clipped by 5 bases and J by 7 bases, with 15 bases between them. There are 13 residues in the CDR3. The germline CDR1 and CDR2 sequences are SEHNR and FQNEAQ (reference sequence). DNA for the CDR3: TGTGCCAGCAGCCGCGACGCCCTCTCAGAGCAGTACTTC. Translated, it gives CASSRDALSEQYF.

This clonotype has just one count. The V gene is TRBV5-6, the J gene TRBJ2-1; the D gene is possibly TRBD1 (7 bases). The CDR3 runs to 21 residues. V lost 4 bases and J lost 4, with 33 bases in between. Germline loops: CDR1 SGHDT, CDR2 YYEEEE. CDR3 DNA sequence: TGTGCCAGCAGCATACCGTCGACAGGGTGGGGTAGCGTGGGACTGTACAATGAGCAGTTCTTC. Translated, it gives CASSIPSTGWGSVGLYNEQFF.

The CDR3 DNA is TGTGCCAGCAGTTTAGGGACAGGGTTCACTGAAGCTTTCTTT. It codes for CASSLGTGFTEAFF. V gene TRBV12-3 or TRBV12-4 combines with J gene TRBJ1-1, with TRBD1 matching 8 bases. This CDR3 spans 14 amino acids. V dropped 1 base and J dropped 4; count of bases not matched to a gene: 2.